This TCR beta chain emerged from a study of T-cell memory formation after mild COVID-19 (dated by TCRdb to the early 2020s). Describing the broader study: TCR sequence clusters from the two donors were largely donor specific. In a couple of donors, T-cell clones that expanded and contracted after mild COVID-19 were followed by sequencing TCRalpha and TCRbeta repertoires longitudinally. The cohort was made up of two young adult volunteers, one female and one male, who were previously healthy.

Ficoll-Paque density gradient centrifugation was used to isolate PBMCs. The instrument given in TCRdb is Illumina NovaSeq 6000. TCRalpha and TCRbeta cDNA libraries were constructed by 5'RACE with constant-segment primers, with sample barcodes and unique molecular identifiers being introduced. RNA was extracted from every sample with Trizol reagent. Amplification of the libraries took two PCR steps, and the second step added a second sample barcode plus Illumina TruSeq adapters. Sequencing of libraries was performed on an Illumina NovaSeq with 2 x 150 bp paired-end reads. Regarding the original processing steps: The reads were demultiplexed and collapsed into UMI-guided consensus sequences using migec v1.2.7. With mixcr v2.1.11, UMI consensuses were aligned to TRA and TRB V and J templates and assembled into clonotypes. A clonotype was counted as expanded or contracted only when both edgeR and NoisET called the clonotype significant, with the noise models trained on biological replicates. For edgeR calls, the thresholds were a false discovery rate-adjusted p below 0.01 and a log2 fold-change of 1. PCA with hierarchical clustering of max-normalized trajectories of the 1000 most abundant clonotypes was used as exploratory dynamics analysis. The CD4 or CD8 phenotype of responding clones was assigned using the separately sequenced CD4+ and CD8+ repertoires. TCRdb trimmed the raw reads at Q25, called clones with MiXCR and kept productive beta chains. Entries that share a CDR3 protein sequence are merged under the most common genes and DNA. In this record, the V and J calls reflect TCRdb's handling and not the investigators' own analysis. Present in this sample are 300,000 to 400,000 distinct CDR3 sequences, approximately 15% of which were seen just once. The ten biggest clones cover approximately 20% of the sample.

As regards this clonotype: No antigen is known for it. Base qualities are not recorded, but no much larger clone differs from it by a single base.

The investigation overall reported the following: Contracting CD4+ clones turned up mainly in the CM and EM memory subsets, whereas EMRA was where CD8+ clones were enriched. Clones that contracted from day 15 to 85 showed balanced CD4/CD8 phenotypes, whereas a second wave of clones that expanded from day 15 to 37 leaned towards CD4+. Only a couple of mild cases were covered by the study, and larger cohorts that include severe cases with pre-infection samples were considered necessary. Some responding clones were detected in pre-infection memory, which suggested that pre-existing cross-reactive memory T cells had joined the SARS-CoV-2 response. SARS-CoV-2 specificity was not confirmed for the second-wave clones peaking on day 37.

Sequencing input: PBMCs or a T cell subset sorted from them (not recorded which). This clonotype was sampled from a man aged 18 to 29 who had mild COVID-19 (a few samples of this study predate the infection). The sample titles of this study are shuffled in the database, so cell type and time point are left out; the donor was told from shared clones.

CDR3 sequence: CASSSLDRSTGELFF. The nucleotide sequence reads as follows: TGCGCCAGCAGCTCCTTGGACCGGAGCACCGGGGAGCTGTTTTTT. The V and J genes are TRBV5-1 and TRBJ2-2; the D gene is not confidently resolved. The germline ends are 13 bases apart after V is trimmed by 3 bases and J by 4 bases. CDR1 is given as SGHRS and CDR2 as YFSETQ, both from the germline V gene. The CDR3 numbers 15 residues from cysteine through phenylalanine. The DNA shown is the 45-base CDR3, in frame from base 1.